The 16 T cell receptor beta chains in this list originate from one sample, sequenced in a study of T cell changes during pregnancy in multiple sclerosis. Data came from immunoSEQ multiplex PCR; TCRdb stores just in-frame clones and leaves some out. The sample has 70,000 to 85,000 clones, about 90% seen once. Sequenced here: peripheral blood, sampled before pregnancy. The source is a female donor with multiple sclerosis, enrolled in a pregnancy study.

This clone was detected only once. The chain is built from TRBV4-1 and TRBJ2-7, with 9 bases fitting TRBD2. The CDR3 loop spans 17 amino acids. The J segment lost 6 bases and the V segment lost 1 base, leaving 13 bases of the junction unmatched. Germline-derived CDR1 and CDR2 are MGHRA and YSYEKL. CDR3 nucleotide sequence: TGCGCCAGCAGCCAAGTAGCGGGAGTGACTCTTCGTGGCGAGCAGTACTTC. Its translation: CASSQVAGVTLRGEQYF.

V gene TRBV30 combines with J gene TRBJ1-4; 7 bases map to TRBD1. The CDR3 spans 15 residues. Per the germline V gene, CDR1 is GTSNPN and CDR2 is SVGIG (reference sequence). Unmatched junction bases numbered 8, after V lost 0 bases and J lost 7 bases. The CDR3 DNA is TGTGCCTGGAGTGTACTGCGACAGGGTGGTGAAAAACTGTTTTTT. The encoded protein is CAWSVLRQGGEKLFF.

V gene TRBV7-9 combines with J gene TRBJ2-2; tentatively, D is TRBD2 (6 bases). The CDR3 consists of 19 residues. The V end was cut by 1 base, the J end by 0 bases, with 18 bases between. Germline values: CDR1 SEHNR, CDR2 FQNEAQ (reference sequence). The CDR3 region is CASSLVSLAGRTNTGELFF. CDR3 nucleotides: TGTGCCAGCAGCTTAGTTAGTCTCGCGGGGCGAACGAACACCGGGGAGCTGTTTTTT. Using reference TRBV7-9 and TRBJ2-2 for the parts outside the CDR3, the full variable domain is DTGVSQNPRHKITKRGQNVTFRCDPISEHNRLYWYRQTLGQGPEFLTYFQNEAQLEKSRLLSDRFSAERPKGSFSTLEIQRTEQGDSAMYLCASSLVSLAGRTNTGELFFGEGSRLTVL.

The rearrangement joins TRBV6-5 to TRBJ2-7; 7 positions match TRBD1. Germline lookup yields CDR1 MNHEY and CDR2 SVGAGI. V shed 1 base, J shed 5 bases, and the junction held 8 bases outside the gene matches. This CDR3 comprises 15 residues. The CDR3 bases are TGTGCCAGCAGTTACTTACCGACAGGGTCGGACGAGCAGTACTTC. Protein product: CASSYLPTGSDEQYF.

The chain combines TRBV28 with TRBJ1-1; D ambiguous. V was trimmed by 6 bases and J by 3 bases, leaving 11 bases between them. Germline lookup yields CDR1 MDHEN and CDR2 SYDVKM. This CDR3 comprises 13 residues. Here the CDR3 DNA reads TGTGCCAGCAGCCCCGAAGGAGACACTGAAGCTTTCTTT. This translates into CASSPEGDTEAFF. The complete variable domain, with remaining parts taken from reference TRBV28 and TRBJ1-1, reads DVKVTQSSRYLVKRTGEKVFLECVQDMDHENMFWYRQDPGLGLRLIYFSYDVKMKEKGDIPEGYSVSREKKERFSLILESASTNQTSMYLCASSPEGDTEAFFGQGTRLTVV.

V gene TRBV6-1 combines with J gene TRBJ2-7; the D gene is possibly TRBD1 (5 bases). The CDR3 is 13 residues long. Between the trimmed V and J ends, which lost 6 bases and 6 bases, there was a span of 15 bases. Germline V lookup: CDR1 MNHNS, CDR2 SASEGT. CDR3 sequence: CASRTPAGSEQYF. In nucleotides, the CDR3 is TGTGCCAGCAGAACGCCAGCAGGGTCCGAGCAGTACTTC.

The rearrangement joins TRBV19 to TRBJ2-3, with D perhaps matching TRBD1 (5 bases). Trimming removed 0 bases at V and 3 bases at J, with 22 bases between. The germline gives CDR1 LNHDA, CDR2 SQIVND (reference sequence). The CDR3 covers 19 residues. The CDR3 nucleotides read TGTGCCAGTAGTATAGATCTATCCACGGCAGGGCTGAGGACAGATACGCAGTATTTT. It specifies CASSIDLSTAGLRTDTQYF.

The chain links TRBV9 to TRBJ2-2; 8 nucleotides line up with TRBD2. Germline-derived CDR1 and CDR2 are SGDLS and YYNGEE. There are 16 residues in the CDR3. V dropped 4 bases and J dropped 4; count of bases not matched to a gene: 9. The CDR3 nucleotides are TGTGCCAGCAGCTCACGGAGGCTAGCGGGCACCGGGGAGCTGTTTTTT. It translates to CASSSRRLAGTGELFF.

The rearrangement links TRBV19 to TRBJ2-7, with 11 bases fitting TRBD1. The trim removed 7 bases at V and 3 bases at J, leaving 8 bases unmatched. Looked up from germline, CDR1 is LNHDA and CDR2 is SQIVND (reference sequence). The CDR3 has 15 residues. CDR3 sequence reads: CASTPDRGRFYEQYF. The CDR3 DNA is TGTGCCAGTACCCCGGACAGGGGGCGGTTCTACGAGCAGTACTTC. Using reference TRBV19 and TRBJ2-7 for the parts outside the CDR3, the full variable domain is DGGITQSPKYLFRKEGQNVTLSCEQNLNHDAMYWYRQDPGQGLRLIYYSQIVNDFQKGDIAEGYSVSREKKESFPLTVTSAQKNPTAFYLCASTPDRGRFYEQYFGPGTRLTVT.

The gene calls are TRBV7-2 and TRBJ1-1; a weak D match, TRBD1 (5 bases). Deletions cut 3 bases from V and 2 bases from J, with 10 bases between. This CDR3 is built from 14 residues. Germline CDR1 SGHTA, CDR2 FQGNSA. CDR3 residues: CASSLGHGNTEAFF. CDR3 nucleotides: TGTGCCAGCAGCTTGGGGCACGGCAACACTGAAGCTTTCTTT. Drawing the rest from reference TRBV7-2 and TRBJ1-1, the complete variable domain is GAGVSQSPSNKVTEKGKDVELRCDPISGHTALYWYRQSLGQGLEFLIYFQGNSAPDKSGLPSDRFSAERTGGSVSTLTIQRTQQEDSAVYLCASSLGHGNTEAFFGQGTRLTVV.

The J gene is TRBJ2-3, the V gene TRBV9; TRBD2 matches at 13 bases. Germline V gives CDR1 SGDLS, CDR2 YYNGEE. Trimming took 4 bases from V and 6 from J; bases not matched to a gene: 8. CDR3 length: 16 residues. The CDR3 protein is CASSQGTSGNRDTQYF. For the CDR3, the DNA is TGTGCCAGCAGCCAAGGGACTAGCGGGAACCGGGATACGCAGTATTTT.

V gene TRBV21-1 combines with J gene TRBJ1-1. TRBV21-1 is marked as a pseudogene. CDR3 size: 20 residues. The CDR3 spells CASSKALKMGGCTSPGEAFF. DNA for the CDR3: TGTGCCAGCAGCAAAGCCTTAAAAATGGGAGGGTGCACGTCTCCTGGTGAAGCTTTCTTT.

The chain couples TRBV7-9 to TRBJ2-7, with 9 bases lining up with TRBD1. The germline gives CDR1 SEHNR, CDR2 FQNEAQ (reference sequence). Trimming took 5 bases from V and 7 from J; bases not matched to a gene: 9. The CDR3 extends over 14 amino acids. The DNA for the CDR3 is TGTGCCAGCAGCCAAACAGGGGGCGCGGGTGAGCAGTACTTC. Its translation is CASSQTGGAGEQYF.

J is TRBJ2-2 and V is TRBV5-1; D remains unclear. This CDR3 has 13 residues. V was cut by 3 bases and J by 0 bases, with 3 bases left in between. Germline values: CDR1 SGHRS, CDR2 YFSETQ. CDR3 nucleotide sequence: TGCGCCAGCAGCTCCACGAACACCGGGGAGCTGTTTTTT. This codes for CASSSTNTGELFF.

This sequence joins TRBV29-1 and TRBJ2-5, with D maybe TRBD2 (6 bases). The germline V gene has CDR1 SQVTM and CDR2 ANQGSEA. V lost 6 bases and J 5 bases, leaving 25 bases between the germline ends. There are 16 residues in the CDR3. In nucleotides, the CDR3 is TGCAGCGTCGAACCGCGGGGAGGAAGGCTCACTGAGACCCAGTACTTC. This translates into CSVEPRGGRLTETQYF.

The J gene is TRBJ2-7, the V gene TRBV6-5; D possibly corresponds to TRBD2 (5 bases). The CDR3 sequence is 14 residues long. CDR1 and CDR2 from the germline V gene are MNHEY and SVGAGI. The V end was cut by 6 bases, the J end by 3 bases, with 15 bases between. The CDR3 region has the DNA TGTGCCAGCAGGGATGTGGACTCCCGCTACGAGCAGTACTTC. It yields the protein CASRDVDSRYEQYF.